This T cell receptor beta chain was recorded in a study of T-cell reconstitution after alpha-beta-depleted transplantation in children. Study-level points and caveats: T-cell counts and diversity were attributed mostly to newly produced T cells one year after transplant. Recipient T cells and thymic progenitors that survived were the source of the high TCRbeta diversity seen at day 60 in some patients. Several hundred rapidly expanded clones from non-depleted graft cells reportedly supplied alpha-beta T cells about two months post-transplant.

A TCRbeta library incorporating unique molecular identifiers was prepared. MiXCR, applied by TCRdb to the PCR reads, yields one record per CDR3 protein. The table has approximately 500,000 distinct CDR3 sequences, approximately 10% seen once. This clonotype was seen many times. Its antigen remains unidentified. The source is a child younger than 10 with inherited bone marrow failure, due to receive a stem cell transplant. Sample: PBMCs, taken before TCRalphabeta/CD19-depleted stem cell transplant.

The CDR3 protein is CASSILESGTDTQYF. DNA for the CDR3: TGTGCCAGCAGCATACTAGAGTCGGGCACAGATACGCAGTATTTT. This chain connects TRBV11-2 to TRBJ2-3, with TRBD2 as a possible D gene (5 bases). V lost 5 bases to trimming and J lost 1 base, with 13 bases between them. The germline V gene encodes CDR1 SGHAT and CDR2 FQNNGV. This CDR3 comprises 15 residues.